This is a list of T cell receptor beta chains from one sample in a study of T cell responses to AZD1222 COVID-19 vaccine. Repertoires were generated with immunoSEQ multiplex PCR, while TCRdb's copy carries only in-frame clones and drops some. The sample lists some 120,000 clones, around 87% occurring once. Sample: peripheral blood, taken 28 days after the second AZD1222 dose. These receptors were obtained from an adult who received the AZD1222 COVID-19 vaccine. Each CDR3 is given with its conserved first and last residue. Each record gives: V gene, D gene, CDR3 length, J gene, clone size, CDR3 DNA, CDR3 protein. A D gene is named only where the DNA matches it firmly. A row's size may be missing; if present it is once, few, many or a size class.

V: TRBV19; D: TRBD2; length: 16; J: TRBJ2-5; size: NA; DNA: TGTGCCAGTAGTATCAAGGCTAGCGGGTACCAAGAGACCCAGTACTTC; CDR3: CASSIKASGYQETQYF
V: TRBV9; D: NA; length: 12; J: TRBJ1-2; size: NA; DNA: TGTGCCAGCACCCGAGAGGGGGATGGCTACACCTTC; CDR3: CASTREGDGYTF
V: TRBV28; D: NA; length: 12; J: TRBJ1-2; size: few; DNA: TGTGCCAGCAGTACGGGGGTCTATGGCTACACCTTC; CDR3: CASSTGVYGYTF
V: TRBV16; D: NA; length: 14; J: TRBJ2-6; size: NA; DNA: TGTGCCAGCAGCCAGGCCTCTGGGGCCAACGTCCTGACTTTC; CDR3: CASSQASGANVLTF
V: TRBV11-3; D: NA; length: 14; J: TRBJ2-7; size: NA; DNA: TGTGCCAGCAGCAAAGGGACCGAGCGGGACGAGCAGTACTTC; CDR3: CASSKGTERDEQYF
V: TRBV15; D: NA; length: 11; J: TRBJ2-7; size: NA; DNA: TGTGCCACCAGCGCCGGCTTCGAGCAGTACTTC; CDR3: CATSAGFEQYF
V: TRBV28; D: NA; length: 12; J: TRBJ1-5; size: NA; DNA: TGTGCCAGCAAGGGAGGGAGTCAGCCCCAGCATTTT; CDR3: CASKGGSQPQHF
V: TRBV5-5; D: NA; length: 14; J: TRBJ2-5; size: NA; DNA: TGTGCCAGCAGCTCAAAAGGGGTCGGAGAGACCCAGTACTTC; CDR3: CASSSKGVGETQYF
V: TRBV6-1; D: NA; length: 15; J: TRBJ1-1; size: NA; DNA: TGTGCCAGCAGTGACCCGGGGGGGGTAGGCACTGAAGCTTTCTTT; CDR3: CASSDPGGVGTEAFF
V: TRBV5-1; D: NA; length: 15; J: TRBJ1-1; size: NA; DNA: TGCGCCAGCAGCGCCCGGACAAAGGCTTCGTCTGAAGCTTTCTTT; CDR3: CASSARTKASSEAFF
V: TRBV15; D: NA; length: 15; J: TRBJ2-1; size: few; DNA: TGTGCCACCAGCAGAGAGCTCAGCTCCTACAATGAGCAGTTCTTC; CDR3: CATSRELSSYNEQFF
V: TRBV4-1; D: NA; length: 17; J: TRBJ1-3; size: NA; DNA: TGCGCCAGCAGCCAAGAGGGGGACATGGGGGCTGGAAACACCATATATTTT; CDR3: CASSQEGDMGAGNTIYF
V: TRBV14; D: NA; length: 14; J: TRBJ1-4; size: NA; DNA: TGTGCCAGCAGCCTACTGGGACAAGTAGAAAAACTGTTTTTT; CDR3: CASSLLGQVEKLFF
V: TRBV10-3; D: NA; length: 13; J: TRBJ1-4; size: few; DNA: TGTGCCATCAGTCCCCGAAAGAATGAAAAACTGTTTTTT; CDR3: CAISPRKNEKLFF
V: TRBV29-1; D: NA; length: 12; J: TRBJ1-2; size: NA; DNA: TGCAGCGTTGAAGACAGGGAGGGAGGCTACACCTTC; CDR3: CSVEDREGGYTF
V: TRBV7-9; D: TRBD1; length: 16; J: TRBJ1-2; size: NA; DNA: TGTGCCAGCAGCTTCCCTTCGGGACAGGGGGCGAATGGCTACACCTTC; CDR3: CASSFPSGQGANGYTF
V: TRBV9; D: TRBD1; length: 13; J: TRBJ1-2; size: once; DNA: TGTGCCAGCAGCGTTGAGGACAGGGGTGGCTACACCTTC; CDR3: CASSVEDRGGYTF
V: TRBV7-9; D: NA; length: 16; J: TRBJ2-1; size: once; DNA: TGTGCCAGCAGCTCCCTGGCGGGGGCATCCTACAATGAGCAGTTCTTC; CDR3: CASSSLAGASYNEQFF
V: TRBV29-1; D: TRBD1; length: 12; J: TRBJ1-3; size: NA; DNA: TGCAGCGTTGGGACAGGGCAGAACACCATATATTTT; CDR3: CSVGTGQNTIYF
V: TRBV19; D: TRBD2; length: 15; J: TRBJ2-3; size: NA; DNA: TGTGCCAGTAGTAAGGGCGGGGGAGGCACAGATACGCAGTATTTT; CDR3: CASSKGGGGTDTQYF
V: TRBV7-9; D: NA; length: 15; J: TRBJ1-6; size: once; DNA: TGTGCCAGCAGCCTTCTGGCGGGGGAAGGCTCACCCCTCCACTTT; CDR3: CASSLLAGEGSPLHF
V: TRBV19; D: NA; length: 14; J: TRBJ1-5; size: NA; DNA: TGTGCCAGTAGTAGGTTAGGGATTGATCAGCCCCAGCATTTT; CDR3: CASSRLGIDQPQHF
V: TRBV19; D: NA; length: 14; J: TRBJ2-2; size: NA; DNA: TGTGCCAGTGAGGGCCAGGCGGGCACCGGGGAGCTGTTTTTT; CDR3: CASEGQAGTGELFF
V: TRBV4-3; D: NA; length: 15; J: TRBJ2-7; size: NA; DNA: TGCGCCAGCAGCCAGACTACAGGGAGGACCGACGAGCAGTACTTC; CDR3: CASSQTTGRTDEQYF
V: TRBV29-1; D: TRBD1; length: 13; J: TRBJ1-5; size: NA; DNA: TGCAGCGCGCGGACAGGTCTTAATCAGCCCCAGCATTTT; CDR3: CSARTGLNQPQHF
V: TRBV5-1; D: NA; length: 15; J: TRBJ2-1; size: NA; DNA: TGCGCCAGCAGCTTGGCTTATAGCTCCTACAATGAGCAGTTCTTC; CDR3: CASSLAYSSYNEQFF
V: TRBV11-2; D: TRBD1; length: 17; J: TRBJ2-1; size: NA; DNA: TGTGCCAGCAGCCCCCGGGACAGGTCTTTCTCCTACAATGAGCAGTTCTTC; CDR3: CASSPRDRSFSYNEQFF
V: TRBV29-1; D: TRBD1; length: 13; J: TRBJ1-2; size: NA; DNA: TGCAGCGTCTCGGGACAGGGGTTGAGAGGCTACACCTTC; CDR3: CSVSGQGLRGYTF
V: TRBV3-1/TRBV3-2; D: TRBD1; length: 14; J: TRBJ1-1; size: NA; DNA: TGTGCCAGCAGCCCGAGAACGAACAGGGGTGAAGCTTTCTTT; CDR3: CASSPRTNRGEAFF
V: TRBV3-1/TRBV3-2; D: NA; length: 14; J: TRBJ1-2; size: NA; DNA: TGTGCCAGCAGCCAAAACCTCAGGGTCCATGGCTACACCTTC; CDR3: CASSQNLRVHGYTF
V: TRBV19; D: NA; length: 15; J: TRBJ1-3; size: once; DNA: TGTGCCAGTAGTATGCGGCCGGGCTCTGGAAACACCATATATTTT; CDR3: CASSMRPGSGNTIYF
V: TRBV28; D: TRBD1; length: 15; J: TRBJ1-2; size: NA; DNA: TGTGCCAGCAGCCTCCCCGGACAGGGAGGAAGTGGCTACACCTTC; CDR3: CASSLPGQGGSGYTF
V: TRBV18; D: TRBD1; length: 16; J: TRBJ2-6; size: once; DNA: TGTGCCAGCTCACGAGGGACAGCCTCTGGGGCCAACGTCCTGACTTTC; CDR3: CASSRGTASGANVLTF
V: TRBV28; D: NA; length: 13; J: TRBJ2-3; size: NA; DNA: TGTGCCAGCAGCAATTATGGCACAGATACGCAGTATTTT; CDR3: CASSNYGTDTQYF
V: TRBV21-1; D: NA; length: 15; J: TRBJ2-7; size: few; DNA: TGTGCCAGCAGCAAACTCTCACAGGGGCGGTACGAGCAGTACTTC; CDR3: CASSKLSQGRYEQYF
V: TRBV10-2; D: NA; length: 14; J: TRBJ1-1; size: NA; DNA: TGCGCCAGCAGTATAGGACACTCGAACACTGAAGCTTTCTTT; CDR3: CASSIGHSNTEAFF
V: TRBV18; D: TRBD1; length: 15; J: TRBJ1-3; size: NA; DNA: TGTGCCAGCTCAGCACCGGGACAGAGAGGAAACACCATATATTTT; CDR3: CASSAPGQRGNTIYF
V: TRBV30; D: NA; length: 14; J: TRBJ1-2; size: NA; DNA: TGTGCCTGGAATTACTTGAGGAGTGACTATGGCTACACCTTC; CDR3: CAWNYLRSDYGYTF
V: TRBV7-2; D: NA; length: 13; J: TRBJ2-7; size: NA; DNA: TGTGCCAGCAGCTCCGGGCCCTCCTACGAGCAGTACTTC; CDR3: CASSSGPSYEQYF
V: TRBV12-3/TRBV12-4; D: NA; length: 13; J: TRBJ1-6; size: NA; DNA: TGTGCCAGCAGTTCCTCAGGGTTTTCACCCCTCCACTTT; CDR3: CASSSSGFSPLHF
V: TRBV5-1; D: TRBD2; length: 15; J: TRBJ2-3; size: once; DNA: TGCGCCAGCAGGGGAGGGCGGGGGAGCACAGATACGCAGTATTTT; CDR3: CASRGGRGSTDTQYF
V: TRBV2; D: NA; length: 13; J: TRBJ1-2; size: NA; DNA: TGTGCCAGCAGGCGGGAGGGCTTCTCTGGCTACACCTTC; CDR3: CASRREGFSGYTF
V: TRBV5-1; D: NA; length: 14; J: TRBJ1-4; size: NA; DNA: TGCGCCAGCAGCTCCGGACAGAGAGGAGAAAAACTGTTTTTT; CDR3: CASSSGQRGEKLFF
V: TRBV9; D: NA; length: 15; J: TRBJ2-7; size: NA; DNA: TGTGCCAGCAGCGCAATAGCGGATAGCTCCTACGAGCAGTACTTC; CDR3: CASSAIADSSYEQYF
V: TRBV19; D: NA; length: 15; J: TRBJ1-1; size: NA; DNA: TGTGCCAGTAGTATTTGGGTGGGGAAGGGGACTGAAGCTTTCTTT; CDR3: CASSIWVGKGTEAFF
V: TRBV3-1/TRBV3-2; D: NA; length: 17; J: TRBJ2-1; size: NA; DNA: TGTGCCAGCAGCCAAGATTCGGGACCGGGATCCTACAATGAGCAGTTCTTC; CDR3: CASSQDSGPGSYNEQFF
V: TRBV19; D: NA; length: 17; J: TRBJ1-5; size: NA; DNA: TGTGCCAGTAGTATATTTGGGAGCAGCGGCAGCAATCAGCCCCAGCATTTT; CDR3: CASSIFGSSGSNQPQHF
V: TRBV28; D: TRBD2; length: 14; J: TRBJ2-1; size: NA; DNA: TGTGCCAGCCGGGTAGCGGGGGGGCCGAATGAGCAGTTCTTC; CDR3: CASRVAGGPNEQFF
V: TRBV30; D: NA; length: 12; J: TRBJ2-2; size: medium-sized; DNA: TGTGCCTGGAGTTTAAACACCGGGGAGCTGTTTTTT; CDR3: CAWSLNTGELFF
V: TRBV21-1; D: NA; length: 13; J: TRBJ1-2; size: NA; DNA: TGTGCCAGCAGCAAAATCAAACTCTATGGCTACACCTTC; CDR3: CASSKIKLYGYTF